The rows below give T cell receptor beta chains drawn from one sample of a study of CD8 T cells in Susac syndrome. MiXCR was run by TCRdb on the immunoSEQ multiplex PCR reads, yielding one entry per CDR3 protein. The sample has fewer than 90,000 distinct CDR3 sequences, roughly 92% seen once. The sequencing sample was made of CD8+ T cells from PBMCs. These receptors were obtained from a human donor with Susac syndrome. Each CDR3 is given with its conserved first and last residue. D genes are given only for firm matches. Where a row states a size, it is once, few, many or the class of an expanded clone; other rows omit it.

TRBV7-9	-	-	TRBJ2-7	CASSPLQGSRVYEQYF	TGTGCCAGCAGCCCCCTCCAGGGGTCGCGGGTCTACGAGCAGTACTTC
TRBV18	-	-	TRBJ1-6	CASSSLDGLNSPLHF	TGTGCCAGCTCGTCCCTCGACGGGCTTAATTCACCCCTCCACTTT
TRBV7-2	-	-	TRBJ2-1	CASSLGGHNEQFF	TGTGCCAGCAGCTTGGGGGGTCACAATGAGCAGTTCTTC
TRBV21-1	-	-	TRBJ1-1	CASSKVGHTENTEAFF	TGTGCCAGCAGCAAAGTTGGGCACACGGAGAACACTGAAGCTTTCTTT
TRBV18	-	-	TRBJ1-2	CASSPQSGSPGGYTF	TGTGCCAGCTCACCACAGTCGGGCAGTCCGGGGGGCTACACCTTC
TRBV7-6	-	-	TRBJ1-6	CASSSNPSGTNSPLHF	TGTGCCAGCAGCTCGAACCCTTCAGGGACGAATTCACCCCTCCACTTT
TRBV20-1	-	-	TRBJ2-7	CSATRGVGDEQYF	TGCAGTGCCACAAGGGGGGTGGGAGACGAGCAGTACTTC
TRBV4-1	-	-	TRBJ2-1	CASSQDQWGEQFF	TGCGCCAGCAGCCAAGATCAATGGGGTGAGCAGTTCTTC
TRBV20-1	TRBD2	-	TRBJ2-1	CSARTSGRARYNEQFF	TGCAGTGCTAGGACTAGCGGGAGGGCCCGGTACAATGAGCAGTTCTTC
TRBV3-1	TRBD1	-	TRBJ2-2	CASSQTGAGNTGELFF	TGTGCCAGCAGCCAAACAGGGGCCGGGAACACCGGGGAGCTGTTTTTT
TRBV19	-	-	TRBJ1-5	CASTIQTNQPQHF	TGTGCCAGCACGATTCAGACGAATCAGCCCCAGCATTTT
TRBV9	-	-	TRBJ2-1	CASSVRSGGSSYNEQFF	TGTGCCAGCAGCGTAAGGAGCGGTGGCAGCTCCTACAATGAGCAGTTCTTC
TRBV20-1	-	-	TRBJ1-5	CSAKLAGQSSWSNQPQHF	TGCAGTGCTAAACTGGCCGGACAGTCAAGTTGGAGCAATCAGCCCCAGCATTTT
TRBV11-3	TRBD1	-	TRBJ2-7	CASSQDRGGEQYF	TGTGCCAGCAGCCAAGACAGGGGTGGTGAGCAGTACTTC
TRBV30	TRBD1	once	TRBJ1-1	CAWSTLTRGMNTEAFF	TGTGCCTGGTCAACCCTGACCAGGGGGATGAACACTGAAGCTTTCTTT
TRBV29-1	TRBD1	-	TRBJ1-1	CSVRTGGNTEAFF	TGCAGCGTTCGCACAGGGGGGAACACTGAAGCTTTCTTT
TRBV5-6	-	-	TRBJ1-6	CASSPGISPLHF	TGTGCCAGCAGCCCGGGCATTTCACCCCTCCACTTT
TRBV29-1	-	-	TRBJ2-2	CSVAGVNTGELFF	TGCAGCGTTGCCGGGGTGAACACCGGGGAGCTGTTTTTT
TRBV6-2/TRBV6-3	-	-	TRBJ2-4	CASSYAQRMDIQYF	TGTGCCAGCAGTTACGCCCAGAGGATGGACATTCAGTACTTC
TRBV4-3	-	-	TRBJ1-3	CASSQDSWGGGNTIYF	TGCGCCAGCAGCCAAGATTCGTGGGGCGGGGGAAACACCATATATTTT
TRBV30	-	once	TRBJ1-6	CAWSVDRTISPLHF	TGTGCCTGGAGTGTAGATAGGACAATTTCACCCCTCCACTTT
TRBV18	TRBD1	few	TRBJ1-2	CASSPPQGLFNYGYTF	TGTGCCAGCTCACCTCCACAGGGGCTTTTCAATTATGGCTACACCTTC
TRBV7-2	-	-	TRBJ1-2	CASSVGQTDYGYTF	TGTGCCAGCAGCGTAGGCCAGACTGACTATGGCTACACCTTC
TRBV20-1	-	-	TRBJ2-7	CSALEAIASYEQYF	TGCAGTGCTCTTGAGGCGATCGCTTCCTACGAGCAGTACTTC
TRBV29-1	-	-	TRBJ2-3	CSVVLPSTDTQYF	TGCAGCGTTGTTTTACCTTCCACAGATACGCAGTATTTT
TRBV27	-	-	TRBJ1-5	CASSLSGQQPQHF	TGTGCCAGCAGTTTATCGGGCCAGCAGCCCCAGCATTTT
TRBV6-2/TRBV6-3	-	-	TRBJ2-1	CASSPGREQFF	TGTGCCAGCAGTCCTGGACGAGAGCAGTTCTTC
TRBV7-2	TRBD1	-	TRBJ1-2	CASSTGQGGVYGYTF	TGTGCCAGCAGCACCGGACAGGGAGGGGTTTATGGCTACACCTTC
TRBV5-1	-	-	TRBJ2-3	CASRLTRFTDTQYF	TGCGCCAGCAGGCTTACAAGGTTCACAGATACGCAGTATTTT
TRBV19	TRBD2	-	TRBJ2-1	CASSEQGTSENNEQFF	TGTGCCAGTAGTGAACAAGGGACTAGCGAAAACAATGAGCAGTTCTTC
TRBV7-2	TRBD1	-	TRBJ1-2	CASSSDRGDYGYTF	TGTGCCAGCAGCTCTGACAGGGGTGACTATGGCTACACCTTC
TRBV29-1	-	-	TRBJ1-1	CSVGSAGTEAFF	TGCAGCGTTGGGTCGGCGGGTACTGAAGCTTTCTTT
TRBV10-3	TRBD2	-	TRBJ2-3	CAIRPTSGRASDTDTQYF	TGTGCCATCAGACCAACTAGCGGGAGGGCCTCCGACACAGATACGCAGTATTTT
TRBV9	-	-	TRBJ2-2	CASSVINTGELFF	TGTGCCAGCAGCGTGATAAACACCGGGGAGCTGTTTTTT
TRBV7-2	-	-	TRBJ2-7	CASSPPRLPTYEQYF	TGTGCCAGCAGCCCCCCACGGTTGCCCACCTACGAGCAGTACTTC
TRBV28	TRBD1	-	TRBJ2-7	CASSLAGTGASYEQYF	TGTGCCAGCAGTTTAGCCGGGACAGGGGCCTCCTACGAGCAGTACTTC
TRBV6-6	-	few	TRBJ2-3	CASSYPGQRTDTQYF	TGTGCCAGCAGTTACCCCGGACAGCGCACAGATACGCAGTATTTT
TRBV7-9	-	-	TRBJ2-7	CASSPEGRPGWYEQYF	TGTGCCAGCAGCCCCGAAGGACGTCCGGGGTGGTACGAGCAGTACTTC
TRBV5-1	-	once	TRBJ2-7	CASSLGELHSYEQYF	TGCGCCAGCAGTCTGGGCGAGCTACACTCCTACGAGCAGTACTTC
TRBV3-1	-	-	TRBJ1-3	CASSQEAPGTSYGNTIYF	TGTGCCAGCAGCCAAGAAGCACCCGGGACATCTTACGGAAACACCATATATTTT
TRBV27	TRBD2	-	TRBJ2-7	CASRAWEGDEQYF	TGTGCCAGCAGAGCCTGGGAGGGAGACGAGCAGTACTTC
TRBV6-1	-	once	TRBJ2-7	CASSQSDWRTIYEQYF	TGTGCCAGCAGTCAGTCAGACTGGCGGACTATATACGAGCAGTACTTC
TRBV6-1	TRBD1	few	TRBJ2-7	CASSGGQEAQVSEQYF	TGTGCCAGCAGTGGTGGACAGGAGGCGCAGGTGAGCGAGCAGTACTTC